Listed below are T cell receptor beta chains from one sample, sequenced in a study of shared clonotypes between healthy human individuals. Produced via immunoSEQ multiplex PCR; TCRdb's table is partial and in-frame only. The data show about 1 million clones, 65% to 80% seen once. The sequenced sample consisted of memory CD4+ T cells sorted from blood. The receptors were gathered from a man younger than 35 in good health. CDR3s include the opening cysteine and the closing phenylalanine or tryptophan. The D gene is left open where the match is weak. A clone size is listed for some rows: how often the clone was seen (once, few, many), or a class if it is expanded.

>.|.|TRBV18|TRBJ2-7
CASSPPARLGHEQYF
TGTGCCAGCTCACCACCGGCTAGATTGGGGCACGAGCAGTACTTC
>TRBD2|.|TRBV19|TRBJ2-5
CASTVAGAWKETQYF
TGTGCCAGTACCGTAGCGGGAGCATGGAAAGAGACCCAGTACTTC
>.|.|TRBV6-4|TRBJ2-1
CASSPEGSYNEQFF
TGTGCCAGCAGTCCAGAGGGGTCCTACAATGAGCAGTTCTTC
>TRBD2|.|TRBV7-3|TRBJ2-3
CASSLQRGPTDTQYF
TGTGCCAGCAGCTTACAGCGGGGCCCCACAGATACGCAGTATTTT
>.|.|TRBV28|TRBJ1-4
CASSLSVRSATNEKLFF
TGTGCCAGCAGTTTATCCGTGAGGAGTGCAACTAATGAAAAACTGTTTTTT
>.|.|TRBV5-1|TRBJ2-5
CASSAGSSARETQYF
TGCGCCAGCAGTGCTGGGTCTAGCGCCCGAGAGACCCAGTACTTC
>.|.|TRBV5-1|TRBJ2-5
CASSLGGGGQETQYF
TGCGCCAGCAGCTTGGGAGGTGGCGGCCAAGAGACCCAGTACTTC
>TRBD1|once|TRBV7-8|TRBJ1-2
CASSSGGSGGYTF
TGTGCCAGCAGCTCAGGGGGTTCAGGTGGCTACACCTTC
>.|.|TRBV30|TRBJ2-7
CAWKSAGSYEQYF
TGTGCCTGGAAAAGCGCTGGCTCCTACGAGCAGTACTTC
>TRBD2|few|TRBV4-2|TRBJ2-1
CASSQDYGGYNEQFF
TGTGCCAGCAGCCAAGACTACGGGGGGTACAATGAGCAGTTCTTC
>.|once|TRBV18|TRBJ2-7
CASSPPAYAYEQYF
TGTGCCAGCTCACCACCGGCCTATGCCTACGAGCAGTACTTC
>.|.|TRBV29-1|TRBJ1-2
CSVQETNYGYTF
TGCAGCGTTCAGGAGACCAACTATGGCTACACCTTC
>TRBD2|.|TRBV7-2|TRBJ2-7
CASSQGAGVYEQYF
TGTGCCAGCAGCCAAGGGGCGGGGGTTTACGAGCAGTACTTC